These T cell receptor beta chains were read from a single sample in a study of cytomegalovirus exposure and HLA in healthy donors. The table came from immunoSEQ multiplex PCR; TCRdb's copy has only in-frame clones and leaves some out. The sample consists of approximately 200,000 clones, roughly four fifths of them appearing once. The sequencing input was PBMCs. The source is a man aged 30 to 39 in good health and CMV-seronegative. Each CDR3 is given with its conserved first and last residue. The D gene is left open where the match is weak. Only some rows state a clone size, as once, few, many or a class for expanded clones.

j_call: TRBJ2-1; clone_size: .; v_call: TRBV7-3; d_call: TRBD2; cdr3_aa: CASSFAGGNYNEQFF; cdr3_nt: TGTGCCAGCAGCTTTGCGGGAGGAAACTACAATGAGCAGTTCTTC
j_call: TRBJ2-7; clone_size: once; v_call: TRBV21-1; d_call: .; cdr3_aa: CASSKAWGQGGSYEQYF; cdr3_nt: TGTGCCAGCAGCAAAGCCTGGGGTCAGGGTGGCTCCTACGAGCAGTACTTC
j_call: TRBJ1-5; clone_size: .; v_call: TRBV6-6; d_call: TRBD1; cdr3_aa: CASSLDRGRDQPQHF; cdr3_nt: TGTGCCAGCAGTTTGGACAGGGGGCGCGATCAGCCCCAGCATTTT
j_call: TRBJ2-1; clone_size: .; v_call: TRBV25-1; d_call: TRBD2; cdr3_aa: CAILLSGLAYRNEQFF; cdr3_nt: TGTGCCATCTTGCTCTCGGGACTAGCGTATAGGAATGAGCAGTTCTTC
j_call: TRBJ2-3; clone_size: .; v_call: TRBV19; d_call: TRBD1; cdr3_aa: CASSTGTGGADTQYF; cdr3_nt: TGTGCCAGTAGTACGGGGACAGGGGGCGCCGATACGCAGTATTTT
j_call: TRBJ1-3; clone_size: few; v_call: TRBV10-3; d_call: .; cdr3_aa: CAIRPEGNTIYF; cdr3_nt: TGTGCCATCAGACCTGAGGGAAACACCATATATTTT
j_call: TRBJ2-3; clone_size: .; v_call: TRBV7-8; d_call: .; cdr3_aa: CASSSISRGAGSTDTQYF; cdr3_nt: TGTGCCAGCAGCTCAATCTCCCGGGGGGCGGGAAGCACAGATACGCAGTATTTT
j_call: TRBJ2-3; clone_size: .; v_call: TRBV7-6; d_call: TRBD2; cdr3_aa: CASSSTYTSGRRVGTDTQYF; cdr3_nt: TGTGCCAGCAGCTCGACGTACACTAGCGGGAGGAGAGTAGGGACAGATACGCAGTATTTT
j_call: TRBJ2-1; clone_size: .; v_call: TRBV6-6; d_call: .; cdr3_aa: CASSSLGLYNEQFF; cdr3_nt: TGTGCCAGCAGTTCACTAGGACTGTACAATGAGCAGTTCTTC
j_call: TRBJ2-7; clone_size: once; v_call: TRBV5-4; d_call: TRBD1; cdr3_aa: CASSQGQGVEQYF; cdr3_nt: TGTGCCAGCAGCCAAGGACAGGGGGTCGAGCAGTACTTC
j_call: TRBJ2-7; clone_size: .; v_call: TRBV11-2; d_call: .; cdr3_aa: CASSSLTASYEQYF; cdr3_nt: TGTGCCAGCAGCTCCCTAACAGCTTCCTACGAGCAGTACTTC
j_call: TRBJ2-7; clone_size: .; v_call: TRBV5-4; d_call: TRBD2; cdr3_aa: CASSSLVSGSPYEQYF; cdr3_nt: TGTGCCAGCAGCTCGCTCGTCAGCGGGAGCCCCTACGAGCAGTACTTC
j_call: TRBJ1-2; clone_size: once; v_call: TRBV27; d_call: TRBD1; cdr3_aa: CASSDGQGNYGYTF; cdr3_nt: TGTGCCAGCAGTGACGGACAGGGGAACTATGGCTACACCTTC
j_call: TRBJ1-4; clone_size: .; v_call: TRBV2; d_call: .; cdr3_aa: CASSDRGGEKLFF; cdr3_nt: TGTGCCAGCAGTGATCGAGGAGGTGAAAAACTGTTTTTT
j_call: TRBJ2-5; clone_size: .; v_call: TRBV7-9; d_call: .; cdr3_aa: CASSLEPWETQYF; cdr3_nt: TGTGCCAGCAGCTTAGAGCCATGGGAGACCCAGTACTTC
j_call: TRBJ2-7; clone_size: .; v_call: TRBV4-1; d_call: TRBD2; cdr3_aa: CASSPDRTSGTYEQYF; cdr3_nt: TGCGCCAGCAGCCCAGATCGGACTAGCGGGACCTACGAGCAGTACTTC
j_call: TRBJ2-7; clone_size: .; v_call: TRBV5-4; d_call: TRBD2; cdr3_aa: CASSSSGGLTYEQYF; cdr3_nt: TGTGCCAGCAGCTCTTCGGGAGGGTTAACCTACGAGCAGTACTTC
j_call: TRBJ1-1; clone_size: .; v_call: TRBV27; d_call: .; cdr3_aa: CASSRGTASLNTEAFF; cdr3_nt: TGTGCCAGCAGCCGCGGGACCGCCAGTTTGAACACTGAAGCTTTCTTT
j_call: TRBJ1-1; clone_size: .; v_call: TRBV27; d_call: TRBD1; cdr3_aa: CASSTDRIKTPEAFF; cdr3_nt: TGTGCCAGCAGTACGGACAGGATTAAGACCCCTGAAGCTTTCTTT
j_call: TRBJ2-5; clone_size: few; v_call: TRBV4-1; d_call: TRBD2; cdr3_aa: CASSPLAGLKETQYF; cdr3_nt: TGCGCCAGCAGCCCCTTAGCGGGACTAAAAGAGACCCAGTACTTC
j_call: TRBJ1-5; clone_size: once; v_call: TRBV2; d_call: TRBD1; cdr3_aa: CASSYVGQGGQPQHF; cdr3_nt: TGTGCCAGCAGTTATGTAGGACAGGGGGGTCAGCCCCAGCATTTT
j_call: TRBJ2-2; clone_size: few; v_call: TRBV4-1; d_call: .; cdr3_aa: CASSQDKDSANTGELFF; cdr3_nt: TGCGCCAGCAGCCAAGATAAAGACTCAGCGAACACCGGGGAGCTGTTTTTT
j_call: TRBJ1-3; clone_size: .; v_call: TRBV2; d_call: .; cdr3_aa: CASSRLSLSSGNTIYF; cdr3_nt: TGTGCCAGCAGTAGACTGTCTCTGAGCTCTGGAAACACCATATATTTT
j_call: TRBJ2-7; clone_size: .; v_call: TRBV6-1; d_call: TRBD2; cdr3_aa: CASSGGLAGIYEQYF; cdr3_nt: TGTGCCAGCAGTGGAGGACTAGCGGGCATCTACGAGCAGTACTTC
j_call: TRBJ2-5; clone_size: .; v_call: TRBV4-1; d_call: .; cdr3_aa: CASSQDLGLTQETQYF; cdr3_nt: TGCGCCAGCAGCCAAGACCTGGGACTTACCCAAGAGACCCAGTACTTC
j_call: TRBJ2-1; clone_size: once; v_call: TRBV28; d_call: TRBD2; cdr3_aa: CASEPSGRYEEQFF; cdr3_nt: TGTGCCAGCGAACCTAGCGGGAGATATGAAGAGCAGTTCTTC
j_call: TRBJ1-5; clone_size: .; v_call: TRBV27; d_call: TRBD1; cdr3_aa: CASSRGGYGNQPQHF; cdr3_nt: TGTGCCAGCAGCCGAGGGGGCTATGGCAATCAGCCCCAGCATTTT
j_call: TRBJ2-1; clone_size: .; v_call: TRBV9; d_call: TRBD2; cdr3_aa: CASSKTGTSYRGNEQFF; cdr3_nt: TGTGCCAGCAGTAAGACCGGGACTAGCTACCGAGGCAATGAGCAGTTCTTC
j_call: TRBJ2-7; clone_size: .; v_call: TRBV4-1; d_call: TRBD2; cdr3_aa: CASSSRGISGSLIEQYF; cdr3_nt: TGCGCCAGCAGCTCTCGCGGTATTAGCGGGAGCCTAATCGAGCAGTACTTC
j_call: TRBJ2-3; clone_size: .; v_call: TRBV9; d_call: .; cdr3_aa: CASSPGTADTQYF; cdr3_nt: TGTGCCAGCAGCCCAGGAACTGCGGATACGCAGTATTTT
j_call: TRBJ2-2; clone_size: .; v_call: TRBV11-1; d_call: TRBD1; cdr3_aa: CASSSNRGTGELFF; cdr3_nt: TGTGCCAGCAGCTCCAACAGGGGCACCGGGGAGCTGTTTTTT
j_call: TRBJ2-5; clone_size: .; v_call: TRBV18; d_call: .; cdr3_aa: CASSPGQEETQYF; cdr3_nt: TGTGCCAGCTCACCCGGTCAGGAAGAGACCCAGTACTTC
j_call: TRBJ2-3; clone_size: .; v_call: TRBV7-9; d_call: .; cdr3_aa: CASRPQGGTDTQYF; cdr3_nt: TGTGCCAGCAGGCCACAGGGAGGGACAGATACGCAGTATTTT
j_call: TRBJ1-5; clone_size: few; v_call: TRBV2; d_call: TRBD1; cdr3_aa: CASTRDRVGQPQHF; cdr3_nt: TGTGCCAGCACACGGGACAGGGTTGGGCAGCCCCAGCATTTT
j_call: TRBJ2-5; clone_size: .; v_call: TRBV10-2; d_call: .; cdr3_aa: CASSDGREETQYF; cdr3_nt: TGCGCCAGCAGTGACGGCAGGGAAGAGACCCAGTACTTC
j_call: TRBJ1-4; clone_size: .; v_call: TRBV25-1; d_call: .; cdr3_aa: CASSANTGGINEKLFF; cdr3_nt: TGTGCCAGCAGTGCAAATACAGGAGGGATTAATGAAAAACTGTTTTTT
j_call: TRBJ2-7; clone_size: .; v_call: TRBV10-2; d_call: .; cdr3_aa: CASSESSTSLAEQYF; cdr3_nt: TGCGCCAGCAGTGAGTCCTCCACTAGCTTGGCCGAGCAGTACTTC
j_call: TRBJ1-4; clone_size: .; v_call: TRBV5-1; d_call: .; cdr3_aa: CASSRDSAEKLFF; cdr3_nt: TGCGCCAGCAGCCGGGATAGCGCGGAAAAACTGTTTTTT
j_call: TRBJ2-6; clone_size: .; v_call: TRBV5-1; d_call: .; cdr3_aa: CASRVAGSGANVLTF; cdr3_nt: TGCGCCAGCAGGGTGGCAGGCTCTGGGGCCAACGTCCTGACTTTC
j_call: TRBJ2-3; clone_size: .; v_call: TRBV7-3; d_call: .; cdr3_aa: CASSLTRISGDTQYF; cdr3_nt: TGTGCCAGCAGCTTAACCCGTATAAGCGGAGATACGCAGTATTTT
j_call: TRBJ2-1; clone_size: once; v_call: TRBV11-1; d_call: .; cdr3_aa: CASSLYGRQGYNEQFF; cdr3_nt: TGTGCCAGCAGCTTATACGGGAGGCAGGGGTACAATGAGCAGTTCTTC
j_call: TRBJ1-5; clone_size: .; v_call: TRBV6-1; d_call: .; cdr3_aa: CASSPGSSNQPQHF; cdr3_nt: TGTGCCAGCAGTCCAGGGTCTAGCAATCAGCCCCAGCATTTT
j_call: TRBJ2-7; clone_size: few; v_call: TRBV19; d_call: TRBD2; cdr3_aa: CASSRGLAGVHEQYF; cdr3_nt: TGTGCCAGTAGTAGAGGACTAGCGGGAGTCCACGAGCAGTACTTC
j_call: TRBJ2-3; clone_size: few; v_call: TRBV18; d_call: TRBD1; cdr3_aa: CASSRQGLSSTDTQYF; cdr3_nt: TGTGCCAGCTCACGACAGGGCCTATCTAGCACAGATACGCAGTATTTT
j_call: TRBJ2-1; clone_size: .; v_call: TRBV14; d_call: .; cdr3_aa: CASSQDRGGLFGNEQFF; cdr3_nt: TGTGCCAGCAGCCAAGATAGAGGAGGCCTTTTTGGGAATGAGCAGTTCTTC
j_call: TRBJ2-7; clone_size: .; v_call: TRBV18; d_call: TRBD2; cdr3_aa: CASSEGLVPYEQYF; cdr3_nt: TGTGCCAGCTCAGAAGGACTAGTACCATACGAGCAGTACTTC
j_call: TRBJ2-7; clone_size: .; v_call: TRBV9; d_call: .; cdr3_aa: CASSPNPETHFNEQYF; cdr3_nt: TGTGCCAGCAGCCCAAACCCGGAGACCCATTTCAACGAGCAGTACTTC
j_call: TRBJ2-3; clone_size: .; v_call: TRBV5-4; d_call: TRBD1; cdr3_aa: CASNPGQVSDTQYF; cdr3_nt: TGTGCCAGCAACCCCGGACAGGTGTCAGATACGCAGTATTTT
j_call: TRBJ1-1; clone_size: .; v_call: TRBV7-8; d_call: .; cdr3_aa: CASGKRVRTENTEAFF; cdr3_nt: TGTGCCAGCGGAAAGCGGGTCCGGACTGAGAACACTGAAGCTTTCTTT
j_call: TRBJ2-2; clone_size: few; v_call: TRBV5-1; d_call: .; cdr3_aa: CASSMDSLGTGELFF; cdr3_nt: TGCGCCAGCAGCATGGACTCCCTAGGCACCGGGGAGCTGTTTTTT
j_call: TRBJ2-1; clone_size: .; v_call: TRBV2; d_call: .; cdr3_aa: CASSGSRAGEHEQFF; cdr3_nt: TGTGCCAGCAGTGGTTCTAGGGCAGGGGAACATGAGCAGTTCTTC
j_call: TRBJ2-7; clone_size: .; v_call: TRBV10-2; d_call: .; cdr3_aa: CASRGAAGEDEQYF; cdr3_nt: TGCGCCAGCAGGGGGGCTGCGGGAGAGGACGAGCAGTACTTC
j_call: TRBJ2-2; clone_size: .; v_call: TRBV7-7; d_call: .; cdr3_aa: CASSFDRNTGELFF; cdr3_nt: TGTGCTAGCAGTTTCGACAGAAACACCGGGGAGCTGTTTTTT
j_call: TRBJ1-5; clone_size: .; v_call: TRBV2; d_call: TRBD1; cdr3_aa: CASLTGVGQPQHF; cdr3_nt: TGTGCCAGCCTTACAGGGGTGGGTCAGCCCCAGCATTTT
j_call: TRBJ2-1; clone_size: .; v_call: TRBV9; d_call: .; cdr3_aa: CASQSAIENEQFF; cdr3_nt: TGTGCCAGCCAATCAGCGATTGAGAATGAGCAGTTCTTC